This TCR beta chain is drawn from a study of control samples from healthy donors and cancer patients. TCRdb keeps only in-frame clones here, not all; method: immunoSEQ multiplex PCR. The table has roughly 200,000 clones, around 94% seen once. The CDR3 is 12 amino acids. V was clipped by 9 bases and J by 2 bases, with 10 bases between them. The germline V gene encodes CDR1 SNHLY and CDR2 FYNNEI. Sample: blood. The TCR was taken from a man in his forties or fifties in good health. This sequence joins TRBV2 and TRBJ1-1; D gene ambiguous. This CDR3 is CASTRRNTEAFF. CDR3 bases: TGTGCCAGTACTAGGAGAAACACTGAAGCTTTCTTT.